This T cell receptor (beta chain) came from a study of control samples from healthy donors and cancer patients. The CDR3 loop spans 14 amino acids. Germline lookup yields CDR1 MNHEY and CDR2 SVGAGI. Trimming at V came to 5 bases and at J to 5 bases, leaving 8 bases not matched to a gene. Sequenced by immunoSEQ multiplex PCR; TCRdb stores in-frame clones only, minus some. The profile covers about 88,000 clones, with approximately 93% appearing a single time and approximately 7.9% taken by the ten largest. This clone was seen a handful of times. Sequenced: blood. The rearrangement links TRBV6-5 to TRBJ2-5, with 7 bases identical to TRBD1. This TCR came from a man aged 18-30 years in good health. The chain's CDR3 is CASSKRGQRETQYF. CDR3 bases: TGTGCCAGCAGTAAAAGGGGACAGAGGGAGACCCAGTACTTC.